A selection of T cell receptor beta chains follows, all from one sample in a study of CD8 T cells in ankylosing spondylitis. Each CDR3 protein gets one entry after TCRdb re-called the 5' RACE reads with MiXCR. The profile shows approximately 400,000 distinct CDR3 sequences, roughly 27% of them singletons. The sample comprised blood, either unsorted or a sorted T cell fraction (not recorded which). These receptors all stem from a male donor with ankylosing spondylitis. The CDR3 runs from the conserved cysteine through the conserved F or W. The D gene is left open where the match is weak. Size values are once, few and many counts, or a class for expanded clones, and some rows have none.

TRBD2,TRBV12-3/TRBV12-4,few,TRBJ2-5,CASSWSSGGQETQYF,TGTGCCAGCAGTTGGTCTAGCGGGGGCCAAGAGACCCAGTACTTC
NA,TRBV27,few,TRBJ2-7,CASSLILGSSYEQYF,TGTGCCAGCAGTTTGATCTTGGGGAGCTCCTACGAGCAGTACTTC
TRBD1,TRBV20-1,NA,TRBJ1-1,CSASRTGRNTEAFF,TGCAGTGCCAGCCGGACAGGGAGGAACACTGAAGCTTTCTTT
NA,TRBV7-6,few,TRBJ1-5,CASSLGRNSNQPQHF,TGTGCCAGCAGCTTAGGGAGGAATAGCAATCAGCCCCAGCATTTT
NA,TRBV20-1,few,TRBJ2-1,CSPGSSYNEQFF,TGCAGTCCAGGGAGCTCCTACAATGAGCAGTTCTTC
NA,TRBV20-1,few,TRBJ1-1,CSARVLVFGGARSTEAFF,TGCAGTGCTAGAGTATTGGTATTTGGGGGGGCGCGGAGCACTGAAGCTTTCTTT
NA,TRBV4-1,few,TRBJ1-5,CASSQDRNNQPQHF,TGCGCCAGCAGCCAAGATCGGAACAATCAGCCCCAGCATTTT
TRBD1,TRBV6-1,NA,TRBJ2-1,CASRRQGASSYNEQFF,TGTGCCAGCAGGAGACAGGGGGCGAGCTCCTACAATGAGCAGTTCTTC
NA,TRBV18,few,TRBJ2-2,CASSRNRDTNTGELFF,TGTGCCAGCTCGAGAAACCGGGACACGAACACCGGGGAGCTGTTTTTT
TRBD1,TRBV14,many,TRBJ1-1,CASNRGLGTEAFF,TGTGCCAGCAACAGGGGGCTGGGGACTGAAGCTTTCTTT
NA,TRBV28,NA,TRBJ1-1,CASSARGAGAFF,TGTGCCAGCAGCGCTCGGGGGGCGGGGGCTTTCTTT
NA,TRBV11-3,NA,TRBJ2-1,CASRRVDEQFF,TGTGCCAGCAGAAGGGTGGATGAGCAGTTCTTC
NA,TRBV25-1,NA,TRBJ1-1,CASSTDRAPEAFF,TGTGCCAGCAGTACGGACAGAGCTCCTGAAGCTTTCTTT
TRBD1,TRBV6-1,few,TRBJ2-2,CASTTTGGTGELFF,TGTGCCAGCACTACGACAGGGGGGACCGGGGAGCTGTTTTTT
NA,TRBV12-3/TRBV12-4,NA,TRBJ2-2,CASSTGTPTNTGELFF,TGTGCCAGCAGCACCGGGACGCCGACGAACACCGGGGAGCTGTTTTTT
TRBD1,TRBV5-1,few,TRBJ1-4,CASRGDSGNEKLFF,TGCGCCAGCAGGGGGGACAGTGGGAATGAAAAACTGTTTTTT
NA,TRBV4-1,few,TRBJ1-1,CASSQPQGMNTEAFF,TGCGCCAGCAGCCAGCCCCAGGGAATGAACACTGAAGCTTTCTTT
NA,TRBV20-1,few,TRBJ2-7,CSALDSYEQYF,TGCAGTGCTCTGGACTCCTACGAGCAGTACTTC
NA,TRBV11-2,NA,TRBJ2-1,CASSRALGGTVF,TGTGCCAGCAGCCGGGCCTTAGGGGGGACGGTCTTC
NA,TRBV18,NA,TRBJ2-5,CASSTYPGPQETQYF,TGTGCCAGCTCCACCTACCCAGGGCCCCAAGAGACCCAGTACTTC
NA,TRBV30,many,TRBJ1-6,CAWSPSPNSPLHF,TGTGCCTGGAGTCCGTCGCCTAATTCACCCCTCCACTTT
TRBD1,TRBV19,NA,TRBJ2-1,CASSIRDSLTKQFF,TGTGCCAGTAGTATCCGGGACAGTCTAACGAAGCAGTTCTTC
TRBD1,TRBV24-1,NA,TRBJ1-1,CATSDGTGEATEAFF,TGTGCCACCAGTGACGGGACAGGGGAGGCGACTGAAGCTTTCTTT
NA,TRBV5-1,NA,TRBJ2-7,CASSQTRRSPNEQYF,TGCGCCAGCAGCCAAACTAGACGGTCCCCAAACGAGCAGTACTTC
TRBD2,TRBV20-1,once,TRBJ2-7,CSASGGVPYEQYF,TGCAGTGCTAGCGGGGGGGTCCCCTACGAGCAGTACTTC
TRBD2,TRBV5-1,NA,TRBJ2-1,CASSLSRLAGGEKFF,TGCGCCAGCAGCTTGAGTCGCCTAGCGGGAGGTGAAAAGTTCTTC
NA,TRBV20-1,NA,TRBJ2-3,CSASTGISYTQYF,TGCAGTGCTAGTACCGGGATTTCGTATACGCAGTATTTT
NA,TRBV20-1,NA,TRBJ2-1,CSAESTLGGEDEQFF,TGCAGTGCCGAGTCGACACTAGGAGGGGAGGATGAGCAGTTCTTC
TRBD1,TRBV7-8,many,TRBJ1-1,CASSPDWQGELAFF,TGTGCCAGCAGCCCGGATTGGCAGGGGGAACTAGCTTTCTTT
TRBD1,TRBV20-1,few,TRBJ2-6,CSASDRDSFSGANVLTF,TGCAGTGCTAGTGACCGGGACAGTTTCTCTGGGGCCAACGTCCTGACTTTC
TRBD2,TRBV20-1,NA,TRBJ2-7,CSASSGTSGSRYEQYF,TGCAGTGCTAGCTCCGGGACTAGCGGGAGTAGGTACGAGCAGTACTTC
NA,TRBV3-1,NA,TRBJ1-5,CASSPLLGQPQHF,TGTGCCAGCAGCCCCTTACTAGGACAGCCCCAGCATTTT
NA,TRBV19,NA,TRBJ1-4,CASSPTRREKLFF,TGTGCCAGTAGTCCTACCCGACGAGAAAAACTGTTTTTT
TRBD2,TRBV7-8,NA,TRBJ2-1,CASSTGLAGGRIDNEQFF,TGTGCCAGCAGCACTGGACTAGCGGGAGGGCGGATAGACAATGAGCAGTTCTTC
NA,TRBV12-3/TRBV12-4,many,TRBJ2-5,CASSLLRRQETQYF,TGTGCCAGCAGTTTACTCCGACGGCAAGAGACCCAGTACTTC
NA,TRBV14,NA,TRBJ2-2,CASKPLGDGELFF,TGTGCCAGCAAGCCCCTGGGAGACGGGGAGCTGTTTTTT
NA,TRBV24-1,NA,TRBJ2-1,CATSDSGGDRSSYNEQFF,TGTGCCACCAGTGATTCTGGGGGGGACAGAAGCTCCTACAATGAGCAGTTCTTC
NA,TRBV5-1,few,TRBJ2-1,CASSLAGFDEQFF,TGCGCCAGCAGCTTGGCCGGGTTCGATGAGCAGTTCTTC
TRBD2,TRBV4-1,few,TRBJ2-1,CASSTRTSGRSVSEQFF,TGCGCCAGCAGCACCCGGACTAGCGGGAGGTCAGTGAGTGAGCAGTTCTTC
NA,TRBV10-2,NA,TRBJ2-1,CASSDREPGDEQFF,TGCGCCAGCAGTGACAGGGAACCTGGGGATGAGCAGTTCTTC
NA,TRBV11-2,NA,TRBJ2-3,CASSFGSGADRGDTQYF,TGTGCCAGCAGCTTCGGTAGCGGGGCCGACAGGGGGGATACGCAGTATTTT
TRBD1,TRBV20-1,NA,TRBJ2-3,CSGRGPGTDTQYF,TGCAGTGGAAGGGGGCCCGGCACAGATACGCAGTATTTT
TRBD1,TRBV7-9,few,TRBJ1-2,CASSRQGYGYTF,TGTGCCAGCAGCCGACAGGGCTATGGCTACACCTTC
NA,TRBV6-2/TRBV6-3,many,TRBJ1-2,CASSHGGTPPGYTF,TGTGCCAGCAGTCATGGGGGAACCCCACCTGGCTACACCTTC
TRBD1,TRBV12-3/TRBV12-4,NA,TRBJ1-2,CASSFPQTGGDYGYTF,TGTGCCAGCAGTTTTCCCCAGACAGGGGGAGACTATGGCTACACCTTC
NA,TRBV11-2,few,TRBJ2-5,CASSLGPYDYQETQYF,TGTGCCAGCAGCTTGGGCCCCTACGATTACCAAGAGACCCAGTACTTC
TRBD2,TRBV24-1,few,TRBJ2-5,CATSDGAASGRRGQETQYF,TGTGCCACCAGTGATGGGGCGGCTAGCGGGAGGCGGGGGCAAGAGACCCAGTACTTC
NA,TRBV5-1,few,TRBJ1-1,CASSLGLVPGEAFF,TGCGCCAGCAGCTTGGGGCTAGTTCCTGGGGAAGCTTTCTTT
TRBD1,TRBV7-2,NA,TRBJ2-3,CASSFPGQGATDTQYF,TGTGCCAGCAGCTTTCCCGGACAGGGGGCAACAGATACGCAGTATTTT
NA,TRBV29-1,few,TRBJ1-2,CSVGGHLNYGYTF,TGCAGCGTGGGGGGGCACCTAAACTATGGCTACACCTTC
TRBD1,TRBV10-3,NA,TRBJ1-4,CAISDRGQEEKLFF,TGTGCCATCAGTGATCGGGGACAGGAAGAAAAACTGTTTTTT
NA,TRBV6-2/TRBV6-3,few,TRBJ2-1,CASSLTYEQFF,TGTGCCAGCAGTCTCACCTATGAGCAGTTCTTC
TRBD2,TRBV20-1,NA,TRBJ2-5,CSARDSRTSGRGETQYF,TGCAGTGCTAGAGATTCCCGGACTAGCGGGCGGGGAGAGACCCAGTACTTC
NA,TRBV3-1,NA,TRBJ2-5,CASSWTDGETQYF,TGTGCCAGCAGCTGGACTGATGGGGAGACCCAGTACTTC
NA,TRBV2,NA,TRBJ2-2,CASSGPWGAGELFF,TGTGCCAGCAGCGGACCCTGGGGCGCCGGGGAGCTGTTTTTT
NA,TRBV11-2,NA,TRBJ1-1,CASSLERHTEAFF,TGTGCCAGCAGCTTGGAAAGACACACTGAAGCTTTCTTT
TRBD2,TRBV5-1,few,TRBJ2-3,CASSLTGTSSDTQYF,TGCGCCAGCAGCTTGACCGGGACTAGTTCAGATACGCAGTATTTT